The table lists the clone carrying this TCR beta chain with many counts. The antigen remains undetermined. These data belong to a study of Graves' ophthalmopathy and Graves' hyperthyroidism. Notes on the study in general: In blood, most expanded thyroid clonotypes above 0.001 frequency were also detected.

RNA transcripts were the template, and TCR beta CDR3 regions were amplified from them. RT-PCR in the first round used HTBI primers; a second-round multiplex PCR followed. MiXCR was run by TCRdb on the multiplex PCR reads, yielding one entry per CDR3 protein. The sample comprises some 360,000 distinct CDR3 sequences, about a sixth of which are singletons, and roughly 2.3% rests with the top ten. The CDR3 spans 13 residues. The V end lost 4 bases, the J end lost 3 bases, and 10 bases lay between the germline ends. Input material: peripheral blood. This clonotype was obtained from an adult woman with stable Graves' hyperthyroidism. V gene TRBV12-3 or TRBV12-4 combines with J gene TRBJ2-7, with D uncertain. This CDR3 is CASSSLVLYEQYF. The CDR3 DNA reads as TGTGCCAGCAGTTCGTTGGTTCTCTACGAGCAGTACTTC.